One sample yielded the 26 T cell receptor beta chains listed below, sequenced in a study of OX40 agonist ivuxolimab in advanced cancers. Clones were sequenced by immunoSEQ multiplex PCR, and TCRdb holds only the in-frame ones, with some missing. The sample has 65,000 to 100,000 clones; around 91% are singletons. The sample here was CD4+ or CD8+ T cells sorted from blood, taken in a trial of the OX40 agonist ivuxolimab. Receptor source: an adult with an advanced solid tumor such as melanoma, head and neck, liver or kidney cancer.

CDR3 in DNA: TGTGCCAGCAGTCCTGGACAGGGGGCATCTGGAAACACCATATATTTT. Amino acids: CASSPGQGASGNTIYF. The gene calls are TRBV11-2 and TRBJ1-3, with TRBD1 matching over 11 bases. After removal of 6 bases from V and 1 base from J, the junction contained 5 bases not matched to a gene. The CDR3 spans 16 residues. Germline V CDR1 and CDR2: SGHAT, FQNNGV.

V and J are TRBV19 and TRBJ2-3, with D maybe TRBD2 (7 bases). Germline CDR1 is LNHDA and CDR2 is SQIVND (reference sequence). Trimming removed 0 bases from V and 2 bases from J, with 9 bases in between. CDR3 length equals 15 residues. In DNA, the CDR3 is TGTGCCAGTAGTATAGACGGGGGGCTCACAGATACGCAGTATTTT. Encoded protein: CASSIDGGLTDTQYF.

In nucleotides, the CDR3 is TGTGCCAGCAGCTCTCAGGCCCTTTTTAGAGGCTACACCTTC. It translates to CASSSQALFRGYTF. The genes are TRBV2 and TRBJ1-2; no clear D. There are 14 residues in the CDR3. CDR1 and CDR2 from the germline V gene are SNHLY and FYNNEI. V was trimmed by 6 bases and J by 8 bases, leaving 19 bases between them.

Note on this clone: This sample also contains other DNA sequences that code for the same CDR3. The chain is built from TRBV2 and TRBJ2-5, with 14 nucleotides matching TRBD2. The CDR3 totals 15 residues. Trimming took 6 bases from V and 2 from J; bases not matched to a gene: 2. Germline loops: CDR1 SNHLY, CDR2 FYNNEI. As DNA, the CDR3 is TGTGCCAGCAGGGGGACTAGCGGGGGACAAGAGACCCAGTACTTC. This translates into CASRGTSGGQETQYF.

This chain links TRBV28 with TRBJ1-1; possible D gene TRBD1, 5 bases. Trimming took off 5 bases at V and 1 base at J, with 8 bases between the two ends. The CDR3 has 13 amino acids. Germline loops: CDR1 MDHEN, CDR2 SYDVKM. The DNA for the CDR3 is TGTGCCAGCAGTGGGGGGTGGAACACTGAAGCTTTCTTT. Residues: CASSGGWNTEAFF. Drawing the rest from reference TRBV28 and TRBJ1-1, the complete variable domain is DVKVTQSSRYLVKRTGEKVFLECVQDMDHENMFWYRQDPGLGLRLIYFSYDVKMKEKGDIPEGYSVSREKKERFSLILESASTNQTSMYLCASSGGWNTEAFFGQGTRLTVV.

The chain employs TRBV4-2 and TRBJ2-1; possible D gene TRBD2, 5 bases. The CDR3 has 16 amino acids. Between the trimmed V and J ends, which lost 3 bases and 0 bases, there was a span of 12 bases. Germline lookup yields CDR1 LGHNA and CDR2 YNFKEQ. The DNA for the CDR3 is TGTGCCAGCAGCCAGAGAGGGCGGAACTCCTACAATGAGCAGTTCTTC. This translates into CASSQRGRNSYNEQFF.

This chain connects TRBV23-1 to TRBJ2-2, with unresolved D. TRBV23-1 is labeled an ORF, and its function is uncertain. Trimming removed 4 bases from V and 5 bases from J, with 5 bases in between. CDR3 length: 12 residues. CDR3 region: CASSRVTGELFF. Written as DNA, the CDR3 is TGCGCCAGCAGTCGGGTGACCGGGGAGCTGTTTTTT.

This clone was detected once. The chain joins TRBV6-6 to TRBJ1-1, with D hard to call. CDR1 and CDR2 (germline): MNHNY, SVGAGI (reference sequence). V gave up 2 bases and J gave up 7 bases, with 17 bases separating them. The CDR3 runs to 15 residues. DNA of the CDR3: TGTGCCAGCAGTTACGACGGGGTCCGGGGTGGTGAAGCTTTCTTT. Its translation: CASSYDGVRGGEAFF.

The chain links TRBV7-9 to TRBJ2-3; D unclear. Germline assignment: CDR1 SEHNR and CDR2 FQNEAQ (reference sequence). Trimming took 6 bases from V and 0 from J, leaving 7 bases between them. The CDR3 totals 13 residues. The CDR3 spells CASSSASTDTQYF. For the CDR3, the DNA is TGTGCCAGCAGTTCGGCTAGCACAGATACGCAGTATTTT.

CDR3 bases: TGTGCCAGCAGTACAGGGCCTACCACAGATACGCAGTATTTT. It yields the protein CASSTGPTTDTQYF. This chain links TRBV6-5 with TRBJ2-3, with D perhaps matching TRBD1 (6 bases). Germline V gene lookup returns CDR1 MNHEY and CDR2 SVGAGI. V was cut by 5 bases and J by 2 bases, with 11 bases left in between. This CDR3 has 14 residues.

As DNA, the CDR3 is TGTGCCAGCAGAGCGGTCACCGGGGAGCTGTTTTTT. Amino acids: CASRAVTGELFF. The genes are TRBV25-1 and TRBJ2-2; TRBD2 is a possible D gene (5 bases). Germline V gene data show CDR1 as MGHDK and CDR2 as SYGVNS. V shed 6 bases and J shed 4 bases, with 6 bases lying between them. This CDR3 region has 12 residues. Using reference TRBV25-1 and TRBJ2-2 for the parts outside the CDR3, the full variable domain is EADIYQTPRYLVIGTGKKITLECSQTMGHDKMYWYQQDPGMELHLIHYSYGVNSTEKGDLSSESTVSRIRTEHFPLTLESARPSHTSQYLCASRAVTGELFFGEGSRLTVL.

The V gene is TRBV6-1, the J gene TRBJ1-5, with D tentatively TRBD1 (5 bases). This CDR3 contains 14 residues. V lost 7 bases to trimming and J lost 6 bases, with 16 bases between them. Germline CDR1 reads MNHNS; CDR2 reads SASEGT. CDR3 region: CASTPWGNGQPQHF. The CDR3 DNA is TGTGCCAGCACCCCTTGGGGGAACGGTCAGCCCCAGCATTTT.

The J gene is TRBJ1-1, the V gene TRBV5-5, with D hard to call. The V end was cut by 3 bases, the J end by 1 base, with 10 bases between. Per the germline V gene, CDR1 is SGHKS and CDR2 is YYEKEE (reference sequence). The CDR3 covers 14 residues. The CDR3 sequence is CASSSRDTNTEAFF. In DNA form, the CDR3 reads TGTGCCAGCAGCTCCCGAGACACGAACACTGAAGCTTTCTTT.

The CDR3 here is CASSHGRARGSYNEQFF. The CDR3 DNA reads as TGCGCCAGCAGCCACGGACGGGCCAGGGGTTCCTACAATGAGCAGTTCTTC. The V gene is TRBV4-1, the J gene TRBJ2-1; a weak D match, TRBD1 (6 bases). This CDR3 is built from 17 residues. Germline CDR1 and CDR2: MGHRA and YSYEKL. V lost 3 bases, J lost 1 base, and 16 bases lay in between.

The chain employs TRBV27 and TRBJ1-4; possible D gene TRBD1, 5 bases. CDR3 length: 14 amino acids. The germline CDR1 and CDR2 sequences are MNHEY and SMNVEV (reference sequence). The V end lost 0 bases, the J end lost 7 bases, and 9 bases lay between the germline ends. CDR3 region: CASSLSAGSEKLFF. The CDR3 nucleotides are TGTGCCAGCAGTTTATCGGCAGGGAGTGAAAAACTGTTTTTT.

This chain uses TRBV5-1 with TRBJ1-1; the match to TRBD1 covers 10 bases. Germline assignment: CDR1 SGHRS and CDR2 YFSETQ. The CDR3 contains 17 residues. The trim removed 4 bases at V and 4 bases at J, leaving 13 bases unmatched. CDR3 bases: TGCGCCAGCAGCGATCCCCGACAGGGGGCGAGGGGCACTGAAGCTTTCTTT. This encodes CASSDPRQGARGTEAFF.

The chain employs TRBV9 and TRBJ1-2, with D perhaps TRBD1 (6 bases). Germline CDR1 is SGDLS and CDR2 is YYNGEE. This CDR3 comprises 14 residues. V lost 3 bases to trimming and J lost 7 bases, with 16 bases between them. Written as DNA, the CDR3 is TGTGCCAGCAGCGCTGGGGGGGGGCGCGTTGGCTACACCTTC. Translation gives CASSAGGGRVGYTF. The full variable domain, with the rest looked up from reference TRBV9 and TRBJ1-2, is DSGVTQTPKHLITATGQRVTLRCSPRSGDLSVYWYQQSLDQGLQFLIQYYNGEERAKGNILERFSAQQFPDLHSELNLSSLELGDSALYFCASSAGGGRVGYTFGSGTRLTVV.

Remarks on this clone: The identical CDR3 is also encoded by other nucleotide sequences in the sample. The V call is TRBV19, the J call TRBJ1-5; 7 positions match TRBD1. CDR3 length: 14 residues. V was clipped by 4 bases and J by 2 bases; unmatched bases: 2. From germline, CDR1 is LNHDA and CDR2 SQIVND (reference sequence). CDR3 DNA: TGTGCCAGTAGTACCGGACAGGGCAATCAGCCCCAGCATTTT. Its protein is CASSTGQGNQPQHF.

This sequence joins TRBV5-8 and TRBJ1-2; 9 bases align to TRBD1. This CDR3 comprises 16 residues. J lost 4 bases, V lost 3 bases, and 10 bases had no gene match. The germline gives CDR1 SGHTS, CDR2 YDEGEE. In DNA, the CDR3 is TGTGCCAGCAGCTCGCTAGGGACAGGGTTCGTCTATGGCTACACCTTC. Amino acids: CASSSLGTGFVYGYTF.

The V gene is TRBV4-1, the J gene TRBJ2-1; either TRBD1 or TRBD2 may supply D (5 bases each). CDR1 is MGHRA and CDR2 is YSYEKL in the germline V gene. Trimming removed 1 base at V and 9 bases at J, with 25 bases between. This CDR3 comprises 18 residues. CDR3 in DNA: TGCGCCAGCAGCCAAGTCGAGGGGATAACCACCTTACAAGGTGAGCAGTTCTTC. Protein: CASSQVEGITTLQGEQFF.

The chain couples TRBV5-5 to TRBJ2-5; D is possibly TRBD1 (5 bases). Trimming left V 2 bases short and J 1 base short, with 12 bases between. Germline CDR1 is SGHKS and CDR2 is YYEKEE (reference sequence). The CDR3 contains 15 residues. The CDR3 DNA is TGTGCCAGCAGCTTCAGAGAACAGGTCCAAGAGACCCAGTACTTC. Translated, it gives CASSFREQVQETQYF.

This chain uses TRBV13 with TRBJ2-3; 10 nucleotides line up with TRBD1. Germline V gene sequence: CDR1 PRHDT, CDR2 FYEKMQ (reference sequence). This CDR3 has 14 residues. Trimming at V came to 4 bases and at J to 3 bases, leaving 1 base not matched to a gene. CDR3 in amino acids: CASSWDRGTDTQYF. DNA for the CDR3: TGTGCCAGCAGCTGGGACAGGGGAACAGATACGCAGTATTTT.

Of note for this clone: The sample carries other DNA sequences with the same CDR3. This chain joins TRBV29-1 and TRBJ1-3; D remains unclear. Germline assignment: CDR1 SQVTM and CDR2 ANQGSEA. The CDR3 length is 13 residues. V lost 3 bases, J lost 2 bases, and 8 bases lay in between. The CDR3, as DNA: TGCAGCGTTGATGGAGGGACTGGAAACACCATATATTTT. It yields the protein CSVDGGTGNTIYF.

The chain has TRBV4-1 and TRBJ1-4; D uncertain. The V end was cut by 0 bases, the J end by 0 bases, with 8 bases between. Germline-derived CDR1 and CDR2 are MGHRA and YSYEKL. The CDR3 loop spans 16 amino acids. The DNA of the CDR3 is TGCGCCAGCAGCCAAGATTCCCGTGCAACTAATGAAAAACTGTTTTTT. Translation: CASSQDSRATNEKLFF.

The CDR3 loop reads CASSLEGSNQPQHF. CDR3 DNA sequence: TGTGCCAGCAGTTTGGAGGGTAGCAATCAGCCCCAGCATTTT. The chain combines TRBV27 with TRBJ1-5; D gene uncertain. CDR1 is MNHEY, CDR2 SMNVEV, per germline (reference sequence). This CDR3 spans 14 amino acids. The V end lost 3 bases, the J end lost 0 bases, and 6 bases lay between the germline ends.

The CDR3 coding sequence is TGTGCCAGCACCGACGGGGCGAAGGAAAAACTGTTTTTT. This codes for CASTDGAKEKLFF. The chain combines TRBV19 with TRBJ1-4; D possibly corresponds to TRBD1 (5 bases). From germline, CDR1 is LNHDA and CDR2 SQIVND (reference sequence). V lost 9 bases to trimming and J lost 8 bases, with 16 bases between them. This CDR3 comprises 13 residues.